The sequence of this T cell receptor beta chain was determined in a study of TIL therapy for anti-PD-1-resistant metastatic lung cancer. About the study: Half of patients were current or former smokers.

Sequencing used immunoSEQ v3. Survey-level samples got around 2.1 million read pairs; deep-level samples got 5-6 million. Sequencing was performed with immunoSEQ multiplex PCR; in TCRdb, only in-frame clones are kept and a portion is missing. The repertoire consists of some 4,900 clones, with around 66% occurring once and the leading ten covering roughly 8.7%. The germline CDR1 and CDR2 sequences are SGHTA and FQGNSA. This CDR3 has 13 amino acids. V was trimmed by 0 bases and J by 6 bases, leaving 8 bases between them. The time point: pre-treatment sample, taken before nivolumab and TIL therapy. The tumor samples were excised metastases, mostly pleural nodules or supraclavicular lymph nodes. Enrollment ran from October 2017 to January 2020.

The input for sequencing was tumor tissue, taken at baseline. The chain employs TRBV7-2 and TRBJ1-1; D not resolved. This TCR came from a man aged 65 to 85 with non-small cell lung cancer. The CDR3 region has the DNA TGTGCCAGCAGCTTAGCTGGTGGGGCTGAAGCTTTCTTT. Translating gives CASSLAGGAEAFF.